This paragraph covers one T cell receptor (beta chain) sequence. This sample was taken from a study of cytomegalovirus exposure and HLA in healthy donors. About the study: The 90 to 150 validation repertoires were produced on the same platform as the 650 or so repertoires of the first cohort. This was reported in a later analysis.

The CDR3 is 14 amino acids. Germline assignment: CDR1 LNHDA and CDR2 SQIVND (reference sequence). The trim removed 7 bases at V and 4 bases at J, leaving 5 bases unmatched. Sequencing was performed with immunoSEQ multiplex PCR; in TCRdb, only in-frame clones are kept and a portion is missing. This sample has under 100,000 clones, with over 85% found just once. The TCR was taken from a woman aged 18-35 years in good health and CMV-seronegative. V gene TRBV19 combines with J gene TRBJ2-3; 10 positions agree with TRBD2. What was sequenced was PBMCs. CDR3 region: CASIERGGSDTQYF. CDR3 nucleotides: TGTGCCAGTATTGAGCGGGGGGGGTCAGATACGCAGTATTTT.